Sequencing of this TCR beta chain was carried out in a study of T cell responses to AZD1222 COVID-19 vaccine. Background on the study: Recipients boosted at about 4 weeks or about 12 weeks are pooled.

CDR3 length: 15 amino acids. Trimming stripped 3 bases from V and 0 bases from J, with 9 bases between. In germline, CDR1 is KGHSH, CDR2 LQKENI. Profiling relied on immunoSEQ multiplex PCR, and the TCRdb table lists in-frame clones only, not all of them. Counted here are some 140,000 clones, 92% occurring once; the ten biggest clones make up 3% to 3.5%. This chain connects TRBV18 to TRBJ2-1, with TRBD1 as a possible D gene (5 bases). The sequence came from an adult in good health. This material consisted of peripheral blood, taken on day 0 of AZD1222 vaccination. CDR3 loop: CASSPEQGSYNEQFF. DNA of the CDR3: TGTGCCAGCTCACCTGAGCAGGGCTCCTACAATGAGCAGTTCTTC.